This entry lists 31 T cell receptor beta chains sequenced from one sample in a study of blood T cell repertoires in COVID-19. TCRdb's table, derived via immunoSEQ multiplex PCR, lists solely in-frame clones and lacks some. The sample records more than 150,000 clones, roughly 79% being singletons. The sample taken for sequencing was peripheral blood. Receptors were obtained from a woman aged 80 or older with COVID-19, enrolled during active disease.

The V gene is TRBV5-4, the J gene TRBJ2-2; 8 nucleotides agree with TRBD1. This CDR3 is built from 15 residues. The trim removed 2 bases at V and 5 bases at J, leaving 5 bases unmatched. Germline CDR1 and CDR2: SGHNT and YYREEE (reference sequence). CDR3: CASSFQGARTGELFF. DNA of the CDR3: TGTGCCAGCAGCTTCCAGGGGGCGAGAACCGGGGAGCTGTTTTTT.

CDR3 DNA: TGTGCCAGCAGTGACAGGGGGCCCGGAAACACCATATATTTT. Translating it yields CASSDRGPGNTIYF. The J gene is TRBJ1-3, the V gene TRBV6-1, with 8 bases identical to TRBD1. The germline CDR1 and CDR2 sequences are MNHNS and SASEGT. V shed 3 bases, J shed 4 bases, and the junction held 2 bases outside the gene matches. The CDR3 sequence is 14 residues long.

V and J are TRBV6-1 and TRBJ1-2, with 7 bases that match TRBD1. Looked up from germline, CDR1 is MNHNS and CDR2 is SASEGT. This CDR3 contains 16 residues. With 3 bases clipped from V and 2 bases from J, the junction kept 9 bases outside the gene matches. CDR3 in amino acids: CASSDATGELNYGYTF. CDR3 in DNA: TGTGCCAGCAGTGATGCTACAGGGGAACTGAACTATGGCTACACCTTC.

The chain uses TRBV9 and TRBJ1-2, with D possibly TRBD1 on 5 matching bases. Germline V CDR1 and CDR2: SGDLS, YYNGEE. The CDR3 contains 15 residues. The DNA for the CDR3 is TGTGCTTCGAGCGACAGTGTTTTTGGGAACTATGGCTACACCTTC. The encoded protein is CASSDSVFGNYGYTF.

This clone has a count of ten or more. The gene calls are TRBV30 and TRBJ1-1; D ambiguous. Germline values: CDR1 GTSNPN, CDR2 SVGIG (reference sequence). V lost 7 bases and J lost 1, with 7 bases in between. The CDR3 totals 11 residues. The CDR3 loop reads CAYERNTEAFF. DNA of the CDR3: TGTGCCTATGAGCGGAACACTGAAGCTTTCTTT. Full variable domain (outside the CDR3, taken from reference TRBV30 and TRBJ1-1): SQTIHQWPATLVQPVGSPLSLECTVEGTSNPNLYWYRQAAGRGLQLLFYSVGIGQISSEVPQNLSASRPQDRQFILSSKKLLLSDSGFYLCAYERNTEAFFGQGTRLTVV.

This chain uses TRBV30 with TRBJ2-2, with D tentatively TRBD1 (6 bases). CDR1 GTSNPN and CDR2 SVGIG come from the germline V gene (reference sequence). V was trimmed by 0 bases and J by 7 bases, leaving 18 bases between them. There are 16 residues in the CDR3. CDR3 residues: CAWSVQWLQGHGELFF. The CDR3 DNA follows: TGTGCCTGGAGTGTTCAATGGCTACAGGGTCACGGGGAGCTGTTTTTT. Full variable domain (missing parts from reference TRBV30 and TRBJ2-2): SQTIHQWPATLVQPVGSPLSLECTVEGTSNPNLYWYRQAAGRGLQLLFYSVGIGQISSEVPQNLSASRPQDRQFILSSKKLLLSDSGFYLCAWSVQWLQGHGELFFGEGSRLTVL.

V is TRBV4-1 and J is TRBJ1-1; no clear D gene. This CDR3 comprises 13 residues. Germline V lookup: CDR1 MGHRA, CDR2 YSYEKL. The V and J ends lost 0 bases and 5 bases respectively, with 7 bases between them. The CDR3 nucleotides are TGCGCCAGCAGCCAAGAGTCGAGTACTGAAGCTTTCTTT. Translated: CASSQESSTEAFF.

A single count supports this clone. The chain employs TRBV3-1 (or the pseudogene TRBV3-2) and TRBJ2-5, with TRBD2 matching 11 bases. The V segment lost 4 bases and the J segment 4 bases; nucleotides outside the gene matches: 8. This CDR3 spans 16 amino acids. The germline V gene encodes CDR1 LGHDT and CDR2 YNNKEL (reference sequence). The CDR3 region is CASSLTTSGSGETQYF. The DNA for the CDR3 is TGTGCCAGCAGCCTGACCACTAGCGGGAGTGGAGAGACCCAGTACTTC.

Written as DNA, the CDR3 is TGTGCCAGCAGTTCATGGCCGGGAGGGAGGACAGATACGCAGTATTTT. The encoded protein is CASSSWPGGRTDTQYF. The chain links TRBV6-6 to TRBJ2-3; 8 positions agree with TRBD2. This CDR3 has 16 residues. Losses at the gene ends were 4 bases for V and 3 bases for J; bases not matched to a gene: 9. Germline CDR1 and CDR2: MNHNY and SVGAGI (reference sequence).

This clone has only a few counts. The chain recombines TRBV19 with TRBJ1-3; D ambiguous. This CDR3 region has 15 residues. CDR1 is LNHDA and CDR2 is SQIVND in the germline V gene (reference sequence). V lost 1 base and J lost 0, with 7 bases in between. CDR3: CASSIAWSSGNTIYF. The CDR3 nucleotides are TGTGCCAGTAGTATAGCCTGGAGCTCTGGAAACACCATATATTTT.

The chain links TRBV7-9 to TRBJ2-7; D uncertain. Germline V gene lookup returns CDR1 SEHNR and CDR2 FQNEAQ (reference sequence). The CDR3 extends over 12 amino acids. The V gene lost 1 base and the J gene lost 7 bases, with 8 bases spanning the gap. CDR3 protein: CASSLETREQYF. The CDR3 DNA is TGTGCCAGCAGCTTAGAGACGCGGGAGCAGTACTTC. Drawing the rest from reference TRBV7-9 and TRBJ2-7, the complete variable domain is DTGVSQNPRHKITKRGQNVTFRCDPISEHNRLYWYRQTLGQGPEFLTYFQNEAQLEKSRLLSDRFSAERPKGSFSTLEIQRTEQGDSAMYLCASSLETREQYFGPGTRLTVT.

This clone came up a few times. The chain employs TRBV3-1 (or the pseudogene TRBV3-2) and TRBJ2-2; maybe TRBD2 (5 bases). The V gene's germline CDR1 is LGHDT and CDR2 YNNKEL (reference sequence). The CDR3 contains 19 residues. Deletions cut 1 base from V and 1 base from J, with 19 bases between. In nucleotides, the CDR3 is TGTGCCAGCAGCCAAGCCCGAGTGTGGGAACGGGGGAACACCGGGGAGCTGTTTTTT. Translation: CASSQARVWERGNTGELFF.

This chain connects TRBV29-1 to TRBJ1-2; 7 bases are a match to TRBD1. The CDR3 spans 17 residues. The V and J ends lost 3 bases and 0 bases, in that order; junction bases with no gene match: 13. CDR1 SQVTM and CDR2 ANQGSEA come from the germline V gene. Here the CDR3 reads CSVDGPGTAVTNYGYTF. CDR3 coding DNA: TGCAGCGTTGATGGCCCCGGGACAGCTGTTACTAACTATGGCTACACCTTC.

This clone was detected once. The rearrangement links TRBV5-1 to TRBJ2-4; maybe TRBD1 (6 bases). In germline, CDR1 is SGHRS, CDR2 YFSETQ. V shed 6 bases and J shed 8 bases, with 15 bases lying between them. The CDR3 consists of 13 residues. Written as DNA, the CDR3 is TGCGCCAGCAAACCGCAGGGGATGGACATTCAGTACTTC. Its translation: CASKPQGMDIQYF.

The chain's CDR3 is CASSYSGDEQYF. CDR3 in DNA: TGTGCCAGCAGTTACTCAGGGGACGAGCAGTACTTC. V gene TRBV6-2 or TRBV6-3 combines with J gene TRBJ2-7; possible D gene TRBD1, 5 bases. V lost 0 bases to trimming and J lost 5 bases, with 5 bases between them. The CDR3 consists of 12 residues. Per the germline V gene, CDR1 is MNHEY and CDR2 is SVGEGT.

J is TRBJ2-5 and V is TRBV5-4; D is perhaps TRBD2 (7 bases). In germline, CDR1 is SGHNT, CDR2 YYREEE (reference sequence). The V gene lost 4 bases and the J gene lost 4 bases, with 17 bases spanning the gap. This CDR3 is built from 15 residues. CDR3 in amino acids: CASSKGGGGGETQYF. In DNA form, the CDR3 reads TGTGCCAGCAGCAAAGGAGGGGGGGGAGGAGAGACCCAGTACTTC.

The rearrangement joins TRBV18 to TRBJ1-2; 11 nucleotides match TRBD1. The CDR3 has 16 amino acids. Per germline, CDR1 KGHSH and CDR2 LQKENI. Germline trimming cut 2 bases from V and 0 bases from J; bases unmatched to any gene: 2. CDR3 in amino acids: CASSPKDRGPNYGYTF. For the CDR3, the DNA is TGTGCCAGCTCACCAAAGGACAGGGGGCCTAACTATGGCTACACCTTC.

The chain joins TRBV5-4 to TRBJ1-2; 11 bases map to TRBD1. The germline CDR1 and CDR2 sequences are SGHNT and YYREEE (reference sequence). The V and J ends lost 4 bases and 14 bases, in that order; junction bases with no gene match: 13. This CDR3 has 14 amino acids. CDR3: CASSANNRDRGLTF. In DNA, the CDR3 is TGTGCCAGCAGCGCAAACAACCGGGACAGGGGGTTAACCTTC.

There are a few counts of this clone. The rearrangement links TRBV11-2 to TRBJ2-1; tentatively, D is TRBD2 (6 bases). The CDR3 has 15 amino acids. V gave up 0 bases and J gave up 2 bases, with 8 bases separating them. Germline V gene sequence: CDR1 SGHAT, CDR2 FQNNGV. CDR3 sequence: CASSLEGGAYNEQFF. The DNA of the CDR3 is TGTGCCAGCAGCTTAGAGGGGGGAGCCTACAATGAGCAGTTCTTC.

The chain employs TRBV7-9 and TRBJ2-2, with 8 bases identical to TRBD2. The germline gives CDR1 SEHNR, CDR2 FQNEAQ (reference sequence). Unmatched junction bases numbered 7, after V lost 5 bases and J lost 8 bases. The CDR3 extends over 14 amino acids. The CDR3 sequence: CASSLITSGGELFF. CDR3 DNA sequence: TGTGCCAGCAGCCTGATCACTAGCGGAGGGGAGCTGTTTTTT.

This sequence joins TRBV18 and TRBJ1-1; 10 nucleotides match TRBD1. There are 13 residues in the CDR3. J gave up 5 bases and V 8 bases, and 5 bases lay outside the gene matches. Germline values: CDR1 KGHSH, CDR2 LQKENI. The CDR3 protein is CASTRDRGTEAFF. Written as DNA, the CDR3 is TGTGCCAGCACCCGGGACAGGGGTACTGAAGCTTTCTTT.

This CDR3 reads CASSYAVFRGSANTGELFF. As DNA, the CDR3 is TGTGCCAGCAGTTACGCCGTCTTTAGGGGGTCGGCGAACACCGGGGAGCTGTTTTTT. The chain is built from TRBV6-2 or TRBV6-3 and TRBJ2-2; the D gene is possibly TRBD1 (6 bases). V lost 2 bases and J lost 0, with 19 bases in between. The CDR3 runs to 19 residues. Germline V CDR1 and CDR2: MNHEY, SVGEGT.

The CDR3 coding sequence is TGTGCCAGCAGCCTTACAGGGTACGAGCAGTACTTC. Amino acids: CASSLTGYEQYF. This sequence joins TRBV3-1 (or the pseudogene TRBV3-2) and TRBJ2-7; D is possibly TRBD1 (6 bases). CDR3 length equals 12 residues. The V end lost 4 bases, the J end lost 4 bases, and 8 bases lay between the germline ends. The V gene's germline CDR1 is LGHDT and CDR2 YNNKEL (reference sequence).

The V call is TRBV5-1, the J call TRBJ1-1; 10 bases line up with TRBD1. CDR1 and CDR2 from the germline V gene are SGHRS and YFSETQ. Trimming took 6 bases from V and 1 from J; bases not matched to a gene: 3. CDR3 size: 14 residues. CDR3 DNA: TGCGCCAGCACCGGGGACAGGGGGAACACTGAAGCTTTCTTT. The encoded protein is CASTGDRGNTEAFF.

This chain uses TRBV28 with TRBJ2-5, with 7 positions matching TRBD1. J was trimmed by 4 bases and V by 5 bases; bases with no gene match: 4. This CDR3 is 13 amino acids long. Germline values: CDR1 MDHEN, CDR2 SYDVKM. The CDR3 sequence is CASSIPGGETQYF. CDR3 in DNA: TGTGCCAGCAGTATTCCAGGGGGAGAGACCCAGTACTTC.

The CDR3 reads CASSFSGGANEQYF. The CDR3 DNA reads as TGTGCCAGCAGTTTTTCGGGGGGGGCGAACGAGCAGTACTTC. The rearrangement joins TRBV27 to TRBJ2-7, with 8 bases matching TRBD2. Germline CDR1 reads MNHEY; CDR2 reads SMNVEV (reference sequence). The CDR3 consists of 14 residues. J lost 5 bases, V lost 3 bases, and 6 bases had no gene match.

This chain links TRBV11-3 with TRBJ2-7, with a tentative D call TRBD2 (5 bases). The germline V gene encodes CDR1 SGHNT and CDR2 YENEEA. V lost 4 bases and J lost 0, with 10 bases in between. The CDR3 runs to 14 residues. The CDR3: CASSSSGNSYEQYF. Here the CDR3 DNA reads TGTGCCAGCAGCTCAAGCGGAAACTCCTACGAGCAGTACTTC.

A single count supports this clone. J is TRBJ2-1 and V is TRBV19; TRBD2 agrees at 11 bases. Unmatched junction bases numbered 3, after V lost 5 bases and J lost 3 bases. Germline loops: CDR1 LNHDA, CDR2 SQIVND (reference sequence). The CDR3 sequence is 15 residues long. The CDR3, as DNA: TGTGCCAGTAGTGGAGGGACTAGCGGCTACAATGAGCAGTTCTTC. Translated: CASSGGTSGYNEQFF.

The chain is built from TRBV7-9 and TRBJ1-2; D is uncertain. The CDR3 covers 12 residues. Germline lookup yields CDR1 SEHNR and CDR2 FQNEAQ (reference sequence). The V and J ends lost 2 bases and 3 bases respectively, with 4 bases between them. The CDR3 region is CASSLSDYGYTF. As DNA, the CDR3 is TGTGCCAGCAGCTTATCGGACTATGGCTACACCTTC.

In its sample, this clone was seen a few times. This chain uses TRBV5-1 with TRBJ1-1, with 8 bases fitting TRBD1. V gave up 4 bases and J gave up 1 base; unmatched junction bases: 3. Germline CDR1 is SGHRS and CDR2 is YFSETQ. This CDR3 has 14 residues. DNA of the CDR3: TGCGCCAGCAGCGCACAGGGGGGGAACACTGAAGCTTTCTTT. It is translated as CASSAQGGNTEAFF. The full variable domain, with the rest looked up from reference TRBV5-1 and TRBJ1-1, is KAGVTQTPRYLIKTRGQQVTLSCSPISGHRSVSWYQQTPGQGLQFLFEYFSETQRNKGNFPGRFSGRQFSNSRSEMNVSTLELGDSALYLCASSAQGGNTEAFFGQGTRLTVV.

The chain uses TRBV21-1 and TRBJ2-7; TRBD1 is taken as the D call from the table, unchecked against the DNA. TRBV21-1 is recorded as a pseudogene. The CDR3 extends over 16 amino acids. CDR3 DNA: TGTGCCAGCAGCAAAACCCTGACAGGGGATCCTTACGAGCAGTACTTC. It codes for CASSKTLTGDPYEQYF.